This passage covers 23 T cell receptor beta chains from one sample sequenced in a study of T cell changes during pregnancy in multiple sclerosis. Generated by immunoSEQ multiplex PCR, the TCRdb table keeps only in-frame clones and is missing some. The profile shows tens of thousands of clones, 85% to 90% of them singletons. Sequenced material: CD4+ T cells from peripheral blood mononuclear cells, taken in the first trimester of pregnancy. These receptors were taken from a female donor in good health, enrolled as a control in a pregnancy study.

This clone was recorded a few times. This chain joins TRBV5-1 and TRBJ1-1; maybe TRBD1 (5 bases). The V end was cut by 1 base, the J end by 6 bases, with 13 bases between. The CDR3 length is 14 residues. Germline lookup yields CDR1 SGHRS and CDR2 YFSETQ. The CDR3 DNA sequence: TGCGCCAGCAGCTTGCCCAGGGAAGGGGCTGAAGCTTTCTTT. Translating gives CASSLPREGAEAFF.

V and J are TRBV6-6 and TRBJ2-1; weak D call: TRBD2 (5 bases). The germline V gene has CDR1 MNHNY and CDR2 SVGAGI (reference sequence). The CDR3 is made up of 10 amino acids. Trimming removed 8 bases from V and 12 bases from J, with 11 bases in between. Written as DNA, the CDR3 is TGTGCCAGCGGACTCCTGACGCAGTTCTTC. Protein: CASGLLTQFF.

This chain links TRBV27 with TRBJ1-1; unclear D gene. The CDR3 is 9 residues long. The V end lost 6 bases, the J end lost 7 bases, and 3 bases lay between the germline ends. Germline V gives CDR1 MNHEY, CDR2 SMNVEV (reference sequence). The CDR3 DNA follows: TGTGCCAGCAGCCTTGAAGCTTTCTTT. Amino acids: CASSLEAFF.

This chain uses TRBV30 with TRBJ2-1, with D possibly being TRBD2 (5 bases). The CDR3 contains 12 residues. From germline, CDR1 is GTSNPN and CDR2 SVGIG (reference sequence). Between the trimmed V and J ends, which lost 0 bases and 9 bases, there was a span of 9 bases. DNA for the CDR3: TGTGCCTGGAGTGTACCTGGGAGTGAGCAGTTCTTC. Encoded protein: CAWSVPGSEQFF.

V and J are TRBV6-5 and TRBJ1-3, with TRBD1 identical over 8 bases. The V gene's germline CDR1 is MNHEY and CDR2 SVGAGI. V shed 7 bases, J shed 4 bases, and the junction held 9 bases outside the gene matches. The CDR3 has 15 residues. CDR3 coding DNA: TGTGCCAGCACCACCGGATGGACAGGGGGAAACACCATATATTTT. Its protein is CASTTGWTGGNTIYF.

This chain links TRBV7-8 with TRBJ2-7, with D possibly matching TRBD2 (7 bases). Germline V gene data show CDR1 as SGHVS and CDR2 as FQNEAQ. V dropped 4 bases and J dropped 7 bases, with 20 bases sitting between them. The CDR3 is 15 residues long. This CDR3 reads CASSSSRTRGGEQYF. The CDR3 DNA reads TGTGCCAGCAGCTCTTCCCGGACTAGAGGGGGGGAGCAGTACTTC.

The rearrangement uses TRBV19 and TRBJ2-7; possibly TRBD2 for D (6 bases). The CDR3 loop spans 14 amino acids. Trimming pared 6 bases from V and 2 bases from J, leaving 14 bases between. Germline V gene data show CDR1 as LNHDA and CDR2 as SQIVND (reference sequence). CDR3 loop: CASSPRGVTYEQYF. For the CDR3, the DNA is TGTGCCAGTAGCCCCCGCGGGGTAACCTACGAGCAGTACTTC.

This chain connects TRBV30 to TRBJ2-3; the match to TRBD1 covers 7 bases. The ends lost 3 bases at V and 2 bases at J; junction bases unmatched: 8. Looked up from germline, CDR1 is GTSNPN and CDR2 is SVGIG (reference sequence). The CDR3 spans 15 residues. The CDR3: CAWSGAGGTTDTQYF. In DNA, the CDR3 is TGTGCCTGGAGCGGGGCAGGGGGTACCACAGATACGCAGTATTTT.

The chain uses TRBV6-5 and TRBJ2-7, with 10 bases matching TRBD2. Germline CDR1 MNHEY, CDR2 SVGAGI. This CDR3 is built from 16 residues. V trimming: 0 bases; J trimming: 2 bases; junction bases outside the gene matches: 4. The CDR3 DNA follows: TGTGCCAGCAGTTACTCGAACCTAGCGGGAGCCTACGAGCAGTACTTC. Its translation is CASSYSNLAGAYEQYF.

The rearrangement links TRBV2 to TRBJ2-5; 7 bases are shared with TRBD2. Germline V gene lookup returns CDR1 SNHLY and CDR2 FYNNEI. V gave up 9 bases and J gave up 10 bases; unmatched junction bases: 11. This CDR3 region has 12 residues. CDR3 sequence (DNA): TGTGCCAGAGGACCGGTCCGGGGGGACCAGTACTTC. This codes for CARGPVRGDQYF.

The J gene is TRBJ2-7, the V gene TRBV6-5; 9 positions agree with TRBD1. V shed 2 bases and J 1 base; nucleotides not matched to a gene: 3. The germline V gene has CDR1 MNHEY and CDR2 SVGAGI. The CDR3 loop spans 15 amino acids. The CDR3 bases are TGTGCCAGCAGTTACCCCGGACAGGGGTCCTACGAGCAGTACTTC. Its protein is CASSYPGQGSYEQYF.

The chain has TRBV7-2 and TRBJ2-5; D is ambiguous. In germline, CDR1 is SGHTA, CDR2 FQGNSA. The CDR3 is 14 amino acids. Trimming took off 5 bases at V and 1 base at J, with 11 bases between the two ends. For the CDR3, the DNA is TGTGCCAGCAGCCGCGCGGCGGTCCAAGAGACCCAGTACTTC. Encoded protein: CASSRAAVQETQYF.

The V and J genes are TRBV11-2 and TRBJ2-1; possible D gene TRBD1, 6 bases. The CDR3 is made up of 15 amino acids. The germline gives CDR1 SGHAT, CDR2 FQNNGV. V was shortened by 6 bases and J by 7 bases, with 19 bases between the two germline ends. The CDR3 nucleotides read TGTGCCAGCAGTTCCGCAACAGGGTTGGGTAATGAGCAGTTCTTC. Translating gives CASSSATGLGNEQFF.

The CDR3, as DNA: TGTGCCAACAACGGGACAGCCTCCTACAATGAGCAGTTCTTC. Amino acid sequence: CANNGTASYNEQFF. The rearrangement uses TRBV5-6 and TRBJ2-1; 7 bases are shared with TRBD1. The CDR3 spans 14 residues. In germline, CDR1 is SGHDT, CDR2 YYEEEE. Germline trimming cut 9 bases from V and 0 bases from J; bases unmatched to any gene: 6.

The chain is built from TRBV30 and TRBJ1-2; no clear D. CDR1 and CDR2 (germline): GTSNPN, SVGIG (reference sequence). CDR3 size: 12 residues. V lost 4 bases and J 7 bases, leaving 13 bases between the germline ends. The CDR3 region is CAWTLYGVGYTF. CDR3 coding DNA: TGTGCCTGGACCCTGTACGGAGTTGGCTACACCTTC.

The chain is built from TRBV27 and TRBJ1-2, with D maybe TRBD1 (5 bases). Looked up from germline, CDR1 is MNHEY and CDR2 is SMNVEV (reference sequence). This CDR3 is built from 12 residues. The V gene lost 2 bases and the J gene lost 4 bases, with 5 bases spanning the gap. The CDR3 loop is CASSLRGYGYTF. CDR3 nucleotide sequence: TGTGCCAGCAGTTTAAGGGGCTATGGCTACACCTTC.

The V gene is TRBV28, the J gene TRBJ2-2; TRBD1 might be the D (5 bases). Germline CDR1 and CDR2: MDHEN and SYDVKM. The CDR3 is 16 amino acids. V lost 6 bases, J lost 0 bases, and 14 bases lay in between. The CDR3 region has the DNA TGTGCCAGCAGCCCAGGGCTTCTCGCGAACACCGGGGAGCTGTTTTTT. Translating gives CASSPGLLANTGELFF. The variable domain in full, completed from reference TRBV28 and TRBJ2-2, reads DVKVTQSSRYLVKRTGEKVFLECVQDMDHENMFWYRQDPGLGLRLIYFSYDVKMKEKGDIPEGYSVSREKKERFSLILESASTNQTSMYLCASSPGLLANTGELFFGEGSRLTVL.

The chain's CDR3 is CASTRQGTQYF. DNA for the CDR3: TGTGCCAGCACCAGACAGGGGACGCAGTATTTT. This rearrangement joins TRBV11-1 to TRBJ2-3, with 8 nucleotides matching TRBD1. CDR3 size: 11 residues. With 7 bases clipped from V and 9 bases from J, the junction kept 3 bases outside the gene matches. The germline gives CDR1 SGHAT, CDR2 FQDESV (reference sequence).

The chain links TRBV19 to TRBJ2-5, with a possible D match to TRBD2 (5 bases). Germline V gives CDR1 LNHDA, CDR2 SQIVND (reference sequence). The V end lost 3 bases, the J end lost 4 bases, and 21 bases lay between the germline ends. This CDR3 has 17 residues. CDR3 amino acids: CASSILGSGMGPETQYF. CDR3 bases: TGTGCCAGTAGTATTCTTGGGAGCGGTATGGGTCCAGAGACCCAGTACTTC.

This clone was observed a single time. The chain carries TRBV6-5 and TRBJ1-1; D gene unclear. Between the trimmed V and J ends, which lost 8 bases and 11 bases, there was a span of 18 bases. Germline assignment: CDR1 MNHEY and CDR2 SVGAGI. This CDR3 contains 12 residues. The CDR3 spells CASDNVGPGAFF. The DNA for the CDR3 is TGTGCCAGCGACAACGTAGGCCCGGGGGCTTTCTTT.

The rearrangement uses TRBV11-2 and TRBJ2-1; perhaps TRBD2 as D (5 bases). The CDR3 has 15 amino acids. Germline values: CDR1 SGHAT, CDR2 FQNNGV. Trimming took off 6 bases at V and 0 bases at J, with 12 bases between the two ends. CDR3 residues: CASRSTRSSYNEQFF. CDR3 nucleotide sequence: TGTGCCAGCAGAAGTACTAGGAGCTCCTACAATGAGCAGTTCTTC.

The V and J genes are TRBV5-6 and TRBJ2-3; unclear D gene. The CDR3 has 12 amino acids. Germline V gives CDR1 SGHDT, CDR2 YYEEEE. Trimming left V 4 bases short and J 1 base short, with 4 bases between. The CDR3 loop is CASSPGTDTQYF. Written as DNA, the CDR3 is TGTGCCAGCAGCCCCGGCACAGATACGCAGTATTTT.

The genes are TRBV2 and TRBJ2-5; D may be TRBD1 (5 bases). The CDR3 extends over 13 amino acids. In germline, CDR1 is SNHLY, CDR2 FYNNEI. The V end lost 7 bases, the J end lost 4 bases, and 13 bases lay between the germline ends. CDR3: CASTGPIGETQYF. The CDR3 DNA follows: TGTGCCAGCACAGGGCCAATCGGAGAGACCCAGTACTTC.